Presented here are 22 T cell receptor beta chains from one specimen sequenced in a study of blood T cell repertoires in COVID-19. The assay was immunoSEQ multiplex PCR, and TCRdb's table has in-frame clones only and misses some. The repertoire holds 60,000 to 90,000 clones, with roughly 90% as singletons. The sample consisted of peripheral blood. These receptors were taken from a woman of 80 years or more with acute or convalescent COVID-19.

As regards this clone: Other nucleotide sequences in the sample specify the same CDR3. The genes are TRBV27 and TRBJ2-5, with 8 bases that match TRBD2. Germline V gene data show CDR1 as MNHEY and CDR2 as SMNVEV (reference sequence). This CDR3 has 13 amino acids. With V trimmed by 5 bases and J by 3 bases, 2 bases remained unmatched. In DNA, the CDR3 is TGTGCCAGCAGTCTACTAGCGGAAGAGACCCAGTACTTC. The encoded protein is CASSLLAEETQYF.

CDR3 bases: TGTGCCACCAGCAGAGATGCCCCCCGCGGCCAAGAGACCCAGTACTTC. Its translation is CATSRDAPRGQETQYF. The chain carries TRBV15 and TRBJ2-5; D call uncertain. V lost 0 bases and J 1 base, leaving 12 bases between the germline ends. This CDR3 is 16 amino acids long. CDR1 LNHNV and CDR2 YYDKDF come from the germline V gene (reference sequence).

This rearrangement joins TRBV13 to TRBJ2-3; 11 bases are shared with TRBD2. The CDR3 has 16 residues. Germline CDR1 PRHDT, CDR2 FYEKMQ (reference sequence). V lost 4 bases and J lost 2; bases outside the gene matches: 5. CDR3 nucleotide sequence: TGTGCCAGCAGCTCTGGACTAGCGGGCTACACAGATACGCAGTATTTT. The encoded protein is CASSSGLAGYTDTQYF.

The V gene is TRBV10-1, the J gene TRBJ2-3, with 14 bases identical to TRBD2. Losses at the gene ends were 2 bases for V and 6 bases for J; bases not matched to a gene: 4. The germline V gene has CDR1 WNHNN and CDR2 SYGVQD (reference sequence). This CDR3 is 16 amino acids long. Written as DNA, the CDR3 is TGCGCCAGCAGTGAGCGGGGACTAGCGGGAGTGGATACGCAGTATTTT. This sequence encodes CASSERGLAGVDTQYF.

The chain joins TRBV25-1 to TRBJ1-2; D call uncertain. Germline V CDR1 and CDR2: MGHDK, SYGVNS. This CDR3 region has 14 residues. V dropped 7 bases and J dropped 0 bases, with 12 bases sitting between them. The CDR3 here is CASKPQASNYGYTF. In DNA form, the CDR3 reads TGTGCCAGCAAACCCCAGGCGTCTAACTATGGCTACACCTTC.

The chain has TRBV5-4 and TRBJ2-2; 13 bases line up with TRBD2. With V trimmed by 2 bases and J by 6 bases, 1 base remained unmatched. From germline, CDR1 is SGHNT and CDR2 YYREEE (reference sequence). This CDR3 spans 15 amino acids. In nucleotides, the CDR3 is TGTGCCAGCAGCTTACTAGCGGGGGGGCCCGGGGAGCTGTTTTTT. Its translation: CASSLLAGGPGELFF.

This rearrangement joins TRBV24-1 to TRBJ2-1; 9 positions agree with TRBD1. CDR1 KGHDR and CDR2 SFDVKD come from the germline V gene. This CDR3 is built from 16 residues. The trim removed 4 bases at V and 7 bases at J, leaving 10 bases unmatched. The CDR3 region is CATSEHTGGAGNEQFF. The CDR3 region has the DNA TGTGCCACCAGTGAGCACACAGGGGGCGCGGGTAATGAGCAGTTCTTC.

V usage is TRBV27 and J usage is TRBJ2-1, with D tentatively TRBD2 (6 bases). The CDR3 has 13 amino acids. Germline loops: CDR1 MNHEY, CDR2 SMNVEV (reference sequence). V lost 3 bases and J lost 9, with 12 bases in between. The CDR3 region has the DNA TGTGCCAGCAGTTTCACCACTAGCACTGAGCAGTTCTTC. It yields the protein CASSFTTSTEQFF.

The rearrangement links TRBV10-3 to TRBJ2-3; D remains unclear. Deletions cut 8 bases from V and 3 bases from J, with 12 bases between. Per germline, CDR1 ENHRY and CDR2 SYGVKD. The CDR3 sequence is 13 residues long. CDR3 in DNA: TGTGCCATCGCACCCTCGGGTACAGATACGCAGTATTTT. Protein sequence: CAIAPSGTDTQYF.

This clone was seen a few times. J is TRBJ2-3 and V is TRBV7-2, with 10 bases that match TRBD2. This CDR3 spans 15 amino acids. CDR1 and CDR2 (germline): SGHTA, FQGNSA. Trimming cost V 8 bases and J 4 bases; bases outside gene matches: 9. CDR3: CASQSTSGVSDTQYF. In DNA, the CDR3 is TGTGCCAGCCAATCAACTAGCGGGGTTTCAGATACGCAGTATTTT.

The table lists this clone with a count of one. The chain uses TRBV28 and TRBJ1-4, with TRBD1 matching over 8 bases. The germline gives CDR1 MDHEN, CDR2 SYDVKM. V shed 5 bases, J shed 4 bases, and the junction held 3 bases outside the gene matches. This CDR3 region has 14 residues. The CDR3 nucleotides read TGTGCCAGCAGTACCAGGGGGCTTAATGAAAAACTGTTTTTT. Its translation is CASSTRGLNEKLFF.

This chain joins TRBV2 and TRBJ1-4; no firm D call. The CDR3 runs to 15 residues. Trimming took off 2 bases at V and 0 bases at J, with 7 bases between the two ends. Germline V gene data show CDR1 as SNHLY and CDR2 as FYNNEI. The CDR3 loop is CASSEYTATNEKLFF. The CDR3 bases are TGTGCCAGCAGTGAATATACAGCAACTAATGAAAAACTGTTTTTT.

The CDR3 DNA sequence: TGTGCCAGCAGCTTGGACTTCGAAGAGACCCAGTACTTC. Encoded protein: CASSLDFEETQYF. The chain employs TRBV5-4 and TRBJ2-5; D gene uncertain. V lost 0 bases and J lost 3, with 6 bases in between. CDR1 and CDR2 from the germline V gene are SGHNT and YYREEE (reference sequence). This CDR3 is built from 13 residues.

DNA for the CDR3: TGTGCCAGCAGCTCGACCCTAGCCAATAACTATGGCTACACCTTC. This translates into CASSSTLANNYGYTF. J is TRBJ1-2 and V is TRBV28; D is undetermined. This CDR3 has 15 residues. The V gene's germline CDR1 is MDHEN and CDR2 SYDVKM. V lost 6 bases and J 1 base, leaving 15 bases between the germline ends.

The V and J genes are TRBV2 and TRBJ2-1; 10 bases are a match to TRBD2. V shed 7 bases and J 5 bases; nucleotides not matched to a gene: 8. CDR1 and CDR2 from the germline V gene are SNHLY and FYNNEI. The CDR3 is 15 residues long. Here the CDR3 DNA reads TGTGCCAGCACCAGGACTAGCGGTTCGGACAATGAGCAGTTCTTC. Translated: CASTRTSGSDNEQFF.

The chain employs TRBV6-9 and TRBJ2-1; possibly TRBD1 for D (6 bases). CDR3 length equals 14 residues. The V end was cut by 3 bases, the J end by 5 bases, with 11 bases between. Looked up from germline, CDR1 is MNHGY and CDR2 is SVAAGI. The CDR3 sequence: CASSYSTGNNEQFF. The CDR3 DNA is TGTGCCAGCAGTTACTCGACAGGTAACAATGAGCAGTTCTTC.

V gene TRBV5-1 combines with J gene TRBJ2-7, with D possibly being TRBD1 (5 bases). The CDR3 runs 14 residues. V was trimmed by 0 bases and J by 10 bases, leaving 17 bases between them. Germline values: CDR1 SGHRS, CDR2 YFSETQ. CDR3 amino acids: CASSLGWQQGDQYF. CDR3 nucleotides: TGCGCCAGCAGCTTGGGATGGCAACAAGGGGATCAGTACTTC.

V is TRBV5-6 and J is TRBJ2-1; 11 bases are a match to TRBD2. Germline V gene lookup returns CDR1 SGHDT and CDR2 YYEEEE. This CDR3 has 16 amino acids. V lost 4 bases and J lost 5; bases outside the gene matches: 8. The CDR3 loop reads CASSGALAGANNEQFF. The DNA for the CDR3 is TGTGCCAGCAGCGGAGCACTAGCGGGAGCGAACAATGAGCAGTTCTTC.

This clone showed up just a few times. V is TRBV4-1 and J is TRBJ2-1; the D gene is possibly TRBD2 (6 bases). The CDR3 length is 12 residues. Germline-derived CDR1 and CDR2 are MGHRA and YSYEKL. V was shortened by 0 bases and J by 10 bases, with 7 bases between the two germline ends. The CDR3 loop reads CASSQDGGEQFF. Written as DNA, the CDR3 is TGCGCCAGCAGCCAAGACGGGGGAGAGCAGTTCTTC.

V gene TRBV4-2 combines with J gene TRBJ1-6; perhaps TRBD1 as D (5 bases). V gave up 0 bases and J gave up 9 bases, with 12 bases separating them. Germline assignment: CDR1 LGHNA and CDR2 YNFKEQ. The CDR3 sequence is 15 residues long. This CDR3 is CASSQERGGFSPLHF. The DNA for the CDR3 is TGTGCCAGCAGCCAAGAGAGGGGAGGTTTTTCACCCCTCCACTTT.

The chain couples TRBV28 to TRBJ1-5; maybe TRBD1 (6 bases). This CDR3 spans 17 amino acids. Trimming pared 1 base from V and 9 bases from J, leaving 22 bases between. Germline V gene lookup returns CDR1 MDHEN and CDR2 SYDVKM. The CDR3 region is CASSLSGGAMSIRPQHF. CDR3 in DNA: TGTGCCAGCAGTTTATCTGGGGGGGCGATGAGCATACGGCCCCAGCATTTT.

V gene TRBV12-3 or TRBV12-4 combines with J gene TRBJ1-1, with D perhaps TRBD1 (5 bases). V lost 7 bases, J lost 0 bases, and 9 bases lay in between. This CDR3 is built from 13 residues. For the CDR3, the DNA is TGTGCCAGCAATGACAGATTGAACACTGAAGCTTTCTTT. Protein sequence: CASNDRLNTEAFF.